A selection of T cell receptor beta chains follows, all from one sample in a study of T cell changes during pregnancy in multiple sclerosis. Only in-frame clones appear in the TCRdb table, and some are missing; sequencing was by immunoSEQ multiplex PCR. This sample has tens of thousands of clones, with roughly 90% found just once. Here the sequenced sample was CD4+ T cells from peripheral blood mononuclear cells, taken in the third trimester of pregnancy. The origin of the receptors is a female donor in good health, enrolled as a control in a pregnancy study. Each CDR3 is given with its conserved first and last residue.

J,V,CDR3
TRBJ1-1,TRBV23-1,CASSHCVDRGPTEAFF
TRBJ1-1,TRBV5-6,CASSLGGLNTEAFF
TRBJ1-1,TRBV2,CASTQGSFTEAFF
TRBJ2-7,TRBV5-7,CASSSGLIYEQYF
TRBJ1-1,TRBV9,CASSVSQWNTEAFF
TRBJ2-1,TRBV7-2,CASSRRFDNNEQFF
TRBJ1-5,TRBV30,CAWARGVGGQPQHF
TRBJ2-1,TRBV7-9,CASSPSGGYNEQFF
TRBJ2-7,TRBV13,CASSFLTQHGSDEQYF
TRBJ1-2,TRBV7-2,CASSRPPTDYYGYTF
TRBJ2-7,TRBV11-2,CASSLDLGGGDYEQYF
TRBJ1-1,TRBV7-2,CASSLWPFEAFF
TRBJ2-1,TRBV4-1,CASSQGEQGYNEQFF
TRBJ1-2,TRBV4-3,CASSQGQGYGYTF
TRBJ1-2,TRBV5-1,CASRSPSAGYYNYGYTF
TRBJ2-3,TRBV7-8,CASSPMDTQYF
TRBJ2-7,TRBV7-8,CASSPRTGAEQYF
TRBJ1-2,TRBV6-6,CASSYGETDGYTF
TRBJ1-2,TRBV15,CATSRDQPGANYGYTF
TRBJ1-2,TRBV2,CASSDGAWEGIGYGYTF
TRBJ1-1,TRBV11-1,CASSLGRGETEAFF
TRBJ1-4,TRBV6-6,CASRSWGAASEKLFF
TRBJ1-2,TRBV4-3,CASSPNAISVVYGYTF
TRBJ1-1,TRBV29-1,CSVGGEGRTEAFF
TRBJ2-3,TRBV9,CASSPFGTSGGTDTQYF
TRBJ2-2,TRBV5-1,CASSSLRGNTGELFF
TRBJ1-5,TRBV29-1,CSVGQRNQPQHF
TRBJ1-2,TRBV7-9,CASSTTGIGNYGYTF
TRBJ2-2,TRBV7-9,CASSPPWGLWGNTGELFF
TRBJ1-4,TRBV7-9,CASSSDRQSNEKLFF
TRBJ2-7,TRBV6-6,CASSSPDRAAVEQYF
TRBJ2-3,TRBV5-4,CASVLTGGGGDTQYF
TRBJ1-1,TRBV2,CASSERSPGQTNTEAFF
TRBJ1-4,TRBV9,CASSTLTGLNEKLFF
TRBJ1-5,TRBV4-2,CASSQAFGRDNQPQHF
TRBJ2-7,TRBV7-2,CASSRGDSTYEQYF
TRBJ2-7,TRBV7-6,CASSFSRGDPYEQYF
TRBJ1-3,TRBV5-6,CASSFRGPTGNTIYF
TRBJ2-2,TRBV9,CASSASWTSGGAGELFF
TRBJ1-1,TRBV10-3,CAISEGRTNTEAFF
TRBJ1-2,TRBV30,CAWSVGSDGYTF
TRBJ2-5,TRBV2,CASRSEAGRETQYF
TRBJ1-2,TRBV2,CASRVTGFGYGYTF
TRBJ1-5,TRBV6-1,CASSGHDRASQPQHF
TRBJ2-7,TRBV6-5,CASSYSPDSFYEQYF
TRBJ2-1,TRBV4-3,CASSQGGGSYNEQFF